A single T cell receptor beta chain is shown here with its context. Its cognate antigen is unknown. This entry is derived from a study of T cells after yellow fever vaccination. Study conclusions and caveats: Researchers report a weaker secondary response that nonetheless peaked faster, day 5 versus 15.

CDR1 is SGHVS and CDR2 is FQNEAQ in the germline V gene. V was pared by 2 bases and J by 0 bases, with 10 bases between. The CDR3 contains 15 residues. TCRdb re-analysed the 5' RACE reads in MiXCR, keeping a single row per CDR3 protein. This repertoire shows approximately 510,000 distinct CDR3 sequences, around a fifth found once; its top ten account for about 16%. The receptor was derived from a young man who received the YFV17D yellow fever vaccine. The chain has TRBV7-8 and TRBJ1-1; no definite D call. The sample in question was PBMCs, obtained roughly 23 days after the first yellow fever vaccination. CDR3 amino acids: CASSLPWQMNTEAFF. The DNA of the CDR3 is TGTGCCAGCAGCTTACCTTGGCAGATGAACACTGAAGCTTTCTTT.